This is a list of T cell receptor beta chains from one sample in a study of blood T cell repertoires in COVID-19. Using immunoSEQ multiplex PCR, the repertoire was profiled, and TCRdb retains in-frame clones only, with some absent. The profile shows around 200,000 clones, approximately 91% of them singletons. The specimen was peripheral blood. All receptors come from a man aged 18 to 30 with active or convalescent COVID-19. Each CDR3 is given with its conserved first and last residue. The order of the fields is D gene, V gene, clone size, J gene, CDR3 protein, CDR3 DNA. D genes are given only for firm matches. Clone size is given for some rows only: seen once, a few or many times, or a class if the clone is expanded.

TRBD1	TRBV15	-	TRBJ1-3	CATSRKDRVLGATGNTIYF	TGTGCCACCAGCAGAAAGGACAGGGTTCTCGGCGCAACTGGAAACACCATATATTTT
-	TRBV5-5	-	TRBJ1-2	CASSLTQGWGYTF	TGTGCCAGCAGCTTGACTCAGGGCTGGGGCTACACCTTC
TRBD2	TRBV19	once	TRBJ2-1	CASSAGTSGRHEQFF	TGTGCCAGTAGCGCAGGGACTAGCGGGAGGCATGAGCAGTTCTTC
-	TRBV7-9	-	TRBJ2-1	CASSLAAHQEQFF	TGTGCCAGCAGCTTAGCGGCCCATCAGGAGCAGTTCTTC
-	TRBV6-5	-	TRBJ1-3	CASSYLLPSSGNTIYF	TGTGCCAGCAGTTACCTACTCCCGAGCTCTGGAAACACCATATATTTT
-	TRBV2	-	TRBJ2-5	CASSVEGRETQYF	TGTGCCAGCAGTGTGGAGGGCAGGGAGACCCAGTACTTC
TRBD1	TRBV19	once	TRBJ2-3	CASSDRASDTQYF	TGTGCCAGTAGTGACAGGGCTTCAGATACGCAGTATTTT
TRBD2	TRBV9	-	TRBJ2-5	CASSYSPGGRETQYF	TGTGCCAGCAGCTACTCCCCGGGGGGAAGAGAGACCCAGTACTTC
-	TRBV4-3	-	TRBJ2-7	CASSQNSLSYEQYF	TGCGCCAGCAGCCAAAATAGCCTATCCTACGAGCAGTACTTC
-	TRBV6-4	-	TRBJ2-2	CASSAGANTGELFF	TGTGCCAGCAGTGCGGGGGCGAACACCGGGGAGCTGTTTTTT
TRBD1	TRBV19	-	TRBJ1-6	CASGNRGHSPLHF	TGTGCCAGTGGGAACAGGGGTCATTCACCCCTCCACTTT